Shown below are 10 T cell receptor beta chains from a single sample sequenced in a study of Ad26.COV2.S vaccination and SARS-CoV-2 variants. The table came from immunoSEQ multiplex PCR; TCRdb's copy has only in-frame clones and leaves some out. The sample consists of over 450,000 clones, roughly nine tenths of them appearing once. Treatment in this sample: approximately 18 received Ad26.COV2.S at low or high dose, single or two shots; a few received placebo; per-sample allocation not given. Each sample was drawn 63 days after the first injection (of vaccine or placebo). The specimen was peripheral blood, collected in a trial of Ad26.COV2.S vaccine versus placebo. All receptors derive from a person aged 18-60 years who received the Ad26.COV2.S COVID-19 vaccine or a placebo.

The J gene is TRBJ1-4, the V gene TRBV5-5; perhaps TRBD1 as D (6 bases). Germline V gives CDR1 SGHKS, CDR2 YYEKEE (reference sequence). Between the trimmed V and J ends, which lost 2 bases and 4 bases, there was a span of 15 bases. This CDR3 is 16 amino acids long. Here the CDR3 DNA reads TGTGCCAGCAGCTTATCAACAGGGTTCGTTAATGAAAAACTGTTTTTT. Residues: CASSLSTGFVNEKLFF.

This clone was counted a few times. The CDR3 spells CASSQGNTGNTEAFF. The CDR3 coding sequence is TGTGCCAGCAGCCAAGGTAATACAGGGAACACTGAAGCTTTCTTT. The chain joins TRBV7-9 to TRBJ1-1; D possibly corresponds to TRBD1 (5 bases). CDR1 and CDR2 (germline): SEHNR, FQNEAQ (reference sequence). This CDR3 is built from 15 residues. V lost 5 bases and J 1 base, leaving 14 bases between the germline ends. The variable domain in full, completed from reference TRBV7-9 and TRBJ1-1, reads DTGVSQNPRHKITKRGQNVTFRCDPISEHNRLYWYRQTLGQGPEFLTYFQNEAQLEKSRLLSDRFSAERPKGSFSTLEIQRTEQGDSAMYLCASSQGNTGNTEAFFGQGTRLTVV.

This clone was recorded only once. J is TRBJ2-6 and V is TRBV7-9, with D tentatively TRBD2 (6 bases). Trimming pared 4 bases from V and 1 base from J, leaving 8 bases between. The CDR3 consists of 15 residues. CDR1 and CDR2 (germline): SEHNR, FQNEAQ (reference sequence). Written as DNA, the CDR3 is TGTGCCAGCAGCTCGCGGGAATCTGGGGCCAACGTCCTGACTTTC. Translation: CASSSRESGANVLTF. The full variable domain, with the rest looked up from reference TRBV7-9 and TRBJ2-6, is DTGVSQNPRHKITKRGQNVTFRCDPISEHNRLYWYRQTLGQGPEFLTYFQNEAQLEKSRLLSDRFSAERPKGSFSTLEIQRTEQGDSAMYLCASSSRESGANVLTFGAGSRLTVL.

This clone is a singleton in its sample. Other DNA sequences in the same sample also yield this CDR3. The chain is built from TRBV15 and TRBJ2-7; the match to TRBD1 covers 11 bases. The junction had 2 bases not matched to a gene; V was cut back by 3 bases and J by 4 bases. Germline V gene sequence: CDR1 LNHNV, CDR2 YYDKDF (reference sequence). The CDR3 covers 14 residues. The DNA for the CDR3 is TGTGCCACCAGCAGGGACAGGGGGCGGTACGAGCAGTACTTC. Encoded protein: CATSRDRGRYEQYF.

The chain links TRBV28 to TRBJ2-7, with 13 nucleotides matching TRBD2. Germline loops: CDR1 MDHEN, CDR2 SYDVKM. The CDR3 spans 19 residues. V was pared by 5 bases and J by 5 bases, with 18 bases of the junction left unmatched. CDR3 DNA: TGTGCCAGCAGTAAATGGAGGACTAGCGGGAGTTCAGGGAGGGACGAGCAGTACTTC. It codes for CASSKWRTSGSSGRDEQYF.

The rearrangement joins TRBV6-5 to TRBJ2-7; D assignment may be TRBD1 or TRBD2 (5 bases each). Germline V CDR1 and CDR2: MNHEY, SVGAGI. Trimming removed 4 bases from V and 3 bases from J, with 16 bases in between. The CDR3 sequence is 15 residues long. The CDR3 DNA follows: TGTGCCAGCAGTTCCGAAGCAGGGACCGGCTACGAGCAGTACTTC. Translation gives CASSSEAGTGYEQYF.

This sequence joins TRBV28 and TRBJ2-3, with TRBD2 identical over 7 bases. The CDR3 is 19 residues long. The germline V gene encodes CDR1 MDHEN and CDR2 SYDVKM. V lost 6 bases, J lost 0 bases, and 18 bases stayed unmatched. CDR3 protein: CASSPGRFSLSPSTDTQYF. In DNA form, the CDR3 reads TGTGCCAGCAGCCCCGGGAGGTTCAGTCTTTCTCCTAGCACAGATACGCAGTATTTT.

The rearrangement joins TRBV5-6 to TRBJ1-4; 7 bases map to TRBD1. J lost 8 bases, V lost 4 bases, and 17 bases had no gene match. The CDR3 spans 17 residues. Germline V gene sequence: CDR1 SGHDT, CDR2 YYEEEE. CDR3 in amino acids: CASSAYRGTDYLEKLFF. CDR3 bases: TGTGCCAGCAGCGCTTACCGGGGGACAGATTACCTCGAAAAACTGTTTTTT.

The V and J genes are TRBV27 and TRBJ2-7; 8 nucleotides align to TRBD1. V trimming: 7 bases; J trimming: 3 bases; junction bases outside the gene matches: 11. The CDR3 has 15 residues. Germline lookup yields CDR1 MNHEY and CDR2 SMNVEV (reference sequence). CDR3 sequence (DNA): TGTGCCAGCATAAATCCCAGGGGGCAGTACTACGAGCAGTACTTC. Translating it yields CASINPRGQYYEQYF.

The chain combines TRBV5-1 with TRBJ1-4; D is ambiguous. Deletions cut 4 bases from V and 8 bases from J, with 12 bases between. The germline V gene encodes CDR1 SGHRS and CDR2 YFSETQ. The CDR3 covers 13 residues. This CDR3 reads CASSISPAEKLFF. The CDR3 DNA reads TGCGCCAGCAGCATAAGTCCCGCGGAAAAACTGTTTTTT.